One T cell receptor (beta chain) is described in this entry. Its antigen is currently unknown. This entry belongs to a study of T cell responses to AZD1222 COVID-19 vaccine. Overall study findings and caveats: Nearly half of spike-specific TCRs reportedly target unmutated variant regions. Donor demographics were predominantly white British with a female majority; clonal diversity may be underestimated.

Trimming took 0 bases from V and 1 from J, leaving 7 bases between them. Germline V gene lookup returns CDR1 SGHNT and CDR2 YYREEE (reference sequence). The CDR3 has 14 residues. The assay was immunoSEQ multiplex PCR, and TCRdb's table has in-frame clones only and misses some. The table records fewer than 150,000 clones, roughly 90% of them present only once. The rearrangement joins TRBV5-4 to TRBJ2-5; TRBD1 might be the D (6 bases). Sequenced here: peripheral blood, sampled 28 days after the second AZD1222 dose. This TCR was sampled from an adult who received the AZD1222 COVID-19 vaccine. The CDR3, as DNA: TGTGCCAGCAGCTTGGGGACAGCCCAAGAGACCCAGTACTTC. Its translation is CASSLGTAQETQYF.